The source of this TCR beta chain is a study of monozygotic twins with cystic fibrosis. Findings and caveats of the study: Monozygotic CF twin pairs shared significantly more nucleotide-identical clonotypes than unrelated CF individuals did.

A remark on this clone: The antigen remains unidentified.

Deletions cut 5 bases from V and 4 bases from J, with 18 bases between. This CDR3 spans 15 amino acids. Germline CDR1 reads SNHLY; CDR2 reads FYNNEI. Produced via immunoSEQ multiplex PCR; TCRdb's table is partial and in-frame only. This sample has about 36,000 clones; nearly 85% occur once, and the top ten carry roughly 1.7%. Sample: blood. The chain joins TRBV2 to TRBJ2-7, with TRBD2 as a possible D gene (5 bases). The clonotype originates from a girl aged 2 to 9 with cystic fibrosis. The CDR3 loop reads CASSRPQNREYEQYF. Written as DNA, the CDR3 is TGTGCCAGCAGTCGTCCTCAAAACCGGGAATACGAGCAGTACTTC.